This TCR beta chain stems from a study of shared clonotypes between healthy human individuals. Regarding the study as a whole: A small donor pool kept down the genetic and exposure-history diversity that was represented.

Germline CDR1 reads MDHEN; CDR2 reads SYDVKM. The CDR3 length is 17 residues. Germline trimming cut 4 bases from V and 5 bases from J; bases unmatched to any gene: 14. Sequencing used immunoSEQ multiplex PCR; TCRdb keeps in-frame clones, though not all of them. This repertoire shows nearly 2 million clones, about 95% found once; its top ten account for 1.2%. Terminally differentiated effector memory CD45RA+ cells were left out of the naive CD8 fraction, which was CD45RO-negative and positively selected for CCR7. To note about this clone: Its target is unknown.

The clonotype was recovered from a man younger than 35 in good health. The V and J genes are TRBV28 and TRBJ1-1, with 9 nucleotides matching TRBD1. The sample consisted of naive CD8+ T cells sorted from blood. The CDR3 DNA is TGTGCCAGCAGTTCAGAATACACAGGGGGCACCGGAACTGAAGCTTTCTTT. Translating it yields CASSSEYTGGTGTEAFF.